This TCR beta chain was sequenced for a study of human T cells and chemical hapten exposure. Described time point: patch test 2, 6 weeks after DPC sensitization. Noted treatment: therapeutic diphenylcyclopropenone sensitization with weekly scalp DPC. CDR3 size: 17 residues. V dropped 5 bases and J dropped 0; count of bases not matched to a gene: 12. Library preparation tagged each individual cDNA molecule with a unique molecular identifier. A single record per CDR3 protein comes from TCRdb applying MiXCR to the RACE reads. Here the sample spans approximately 95,000 distinct CDR3 sequences, approximately 10% being singletons. This clonotype was observed a few times.

This chain joins TRBV12-3 or TRBV12-4 and TRBJ1-1; TRBD1 matches 7 bases. The clonotype originates from a woman between 40 and 50 years old with alopecia areata. Some clones in this sample may be carry-over from other donors' samples. The source material was whole blood, sampled in connection with sensitization to the hapten diphenylcyclopropenone (DPC). CDR3: CASSPDRVSAMNTEAFF. The CDR3 DNA sequence: TGTGCCAGCAGTCCCGACAGGGTCAGCGCCATGAACACTGAAGCTTTCTTT.